One and the same sample provided the 2 T cell receptor beta chains below, sequenced in a study of T cell repertoires in ileal Crohn's disease. The protocol was immunoSEQ multiplex PCR, while the TCRdb copy is restricted to in-frame clones and leaves out a portion. The sample carries about 1,800 clones, 80% to 90% recorded once. The sample consisted of ileal tissue. Every receptor here comes from an adult with Crohn's disease.

The chain joins TRBV30 to TRBJ1-4; D unclear. The CDR3 runs 13 residues. V lost 0 bases and J 6 bases, leaving 8 bases between the germline ends. Per germline, CDR1 GTSNPN and CDR2 SVGIG (reference sequence). CDR3 residues: CAWSVHNDEKLFF. The CDR3 DNA reads TGTGCCTGGAGTGTACATAATGATGAAAAACTGTTTTTT. Using reference TRBV30 and TRBJ1-4 for the parts outside the CDR3, the full variable domain is SQTIHQWPATLVQPVGSPLSLECTVEGTSNPNLYWYRQAAGRGLQLLFYSVGIGQISSEVPQNLSASRPQDRQFILSSKKLLLSDSGFYLCAWSVHNDEKLFFGSGTQLSVL.

The V and J genes are TRBV11-2 and TRBJ2-5; perhaps TRBD1 as D (6 bases). Trimming shortened V by 5 bases and J by 0 bases, and 10 bases separated the two germline ends. Germline CDR1 and CDR2: SGHAT and FQNNGV. The CDR3 is made up of 14 amino acids. The DNA of the CDR3 is TGTGCCAGCAGCGCCGGGACAAACCAAGAGACCCAGTACTTC. It specifies CASSAGTNQETQYF.